What follows are 7 T cell receptor beta chains derived from one specimen sequenced in a study of T cell responses to AZD1222 COVID-19 vaccine. Using immunoSEQ multiplex PCR, the repertoire was profiled, and TCRdb retains in-frame clones only, with some absent. This sample carries 250,000 to 300,000 clones, about 94% of them seen once, and the ten largest clones take approximately 0.52%. Material: peripheral blood, obtained 28 days after the second AZD1222 dose. These receptors were taken from an adult who received the AZD1222 COVID-19 vaccine.

The chain carries TRBV18 and TRBJ1-5, with a possible D match to TRBD1 (5 bases). CDR1 and CDR2 (germline): KGHSH, LQKENI. Trimming removed 6 bases from V and 3 bases from J, with 12 bases in between. CDR3 size: 14 residues. CDR3 sequence reads: CASSPQQDNQPQHF. DNA for the CDR3: TGTGCCAGCTCGCCTCAACAGGACAATCAGCCCCAGCATTTT. Full variable domain (missing parts from reference TRBV18 and TRBJ1-5): NAGVMQNPRHLVRRRGQEARLRCSPMKGHSHVYWYRQLPEEGLKFMVYLQKENIIDESGMPKERFSAEFPKEGPSILRIQQVVRGDSAAYFCASSPQQDNQPQHFGDGTRLSIL.

V usage is TRBV7-6 and J usage is TRBJ1-3; D is ambiguous. Looked up from germline, CDR1 is SGHVS and CDR2 is FNYEAQ. Trimming left V 5 bases short and J 0 bases short, with 2 bases between. The CDR3 is 12 amino acids. CDR3 sequence: CASSVSGNTIYF. DNA for the CDR3: TGTGCCAGCAGCGTCTCTGGAAACACCATATATTTT. Variable domain in full (rest from reference TRBV7-6 and TRBJ1-3): GAGVSQSPRYKVTKRGQDVALRCDPISGHVSLYWYRQALGQGPEFLTYFNYEAQQDKSGLPNDRFSAERPEGSISTLTIQRTEQRDSAMYRCASSVSGNTIYFGEGSWLTVV.

V is TRBV15 and J is TRBJ2-2; 9 bases are shared with TRBD1. This CDR3 is built from 15 residues. Looked up from germline, CDR1 is LNHNV and CDR2 is YYDKDF (reference sequence). J gave up 0 bases and V 9 bases, and 5 bases lay outside the gene matches. CDR3 coding DNA: TGTGCCACAGAAGACAGGGGGACGAACACCGGGGAGCTGTTTTTT. It yields the protein CATEDRGTNTGELFF.

Worth noting for this clone: At one end the junction does not follow the germline gene, possibly because of a read error. The CDR3 loop reads CANSLITQATGYGASGANVLTF. Written as DNA, the CDR3 is TGTGCCAACAGCCTCATAACCCAGGCCACAGGGTACGGAGCCTCTGGGGCCAACGTCCTGACTTTC. The chain uses TRBV3-1 (or the pseudogene TRBV3-2) and TRBJ2-6, with D possibly matching TRBD1 (6 bases). Germline values: CDR1 LGHDT, CDR2 YNNKEL (reference sequence). The CDR3 covers 22 residues.

This sequence joins TRBV27 and TRBJ2-1; tentatively, D is TRBD1 or TRBD2 (8 bases each). The germline V and J ends were trimmed by 5 bases and 4 bases, with 21 bases remaining between them. The CDR3 length is 17 residues. Germline V gene sequence: CDR1 MNHEY, CDR2 SMNVEV (reference sequence). The DNA of the CDR3 is TGTGCCAGCAGTATGCGGGGGGCAGGGGGCGCGTACAATGAGCAGTTCTTC. Translated: CASSMRGAGGAYNEQFF.

The CDR3 DNA reads TGCGCCAGCAGTGGGACCTACGAGCAGTACTTC. Its translation: CASSGTYEQYF. The rearrangement joins TRBV10-2 to TRBJ2-7; D uncertain. Trimming pared 4 bases from V and 2 bases from J, leaving 3 bases between. The V gene's germline CDR1 is WSHSY and CDR2 SAAADI. This CDR3 region has 11 residues.

This rearrangement joins TRBV7-6 to TRBJ2-1; D call uncertain. In germline, CDR1 is SGHVS, CDR2 FNYEAQ. Trimming cost V 1 base and J 7 bases, with 14 bases left between them. CDR3 length: 15 residues. CDR3 in amino acids: CASSLGSWAANEQFF. In nucleotides, the CDR3 is TGTGCCAGCAGCTTAGGTTCCTGGGCTGCGAATGAGCAGTTCTTC. The whole variable domain, remainder taken from reference TRBV7-6 and TRBJ2-1, is GAGVSQSPRYKVTKRGQDVALRCDPISGHVSLYWYRQALGQGPEFLTYFNYEAQQDKSGLPNDRFSAERPEGSISTLTIQRTEQRDSAMYRCASSLGSWAANEQFFGPGTRLTVL.